This T cell receptor (beta chain) was profiled in a study of graft-versus-host responses after intestinal transplantation. The table came from immunoSEQ multiplex PCR; TCRdb's copy has only in-frame clones and leaves some out. The repertoire includes 45,000 to 50,000 clones, just under 95% of them detected once, and 5% to 7% sits in the top ten. This CDR3 spans 15 amino acids. V gave up 5 bases and J gave up 6 bases; unmatched junction bases: 11. CDR1 is KGHSH and CDR2 is LQKENI in the germline V gene. This sequence originates from a human patient who received an intestinal transplant, so some T cells may come from the graft donor. The sequences come from PBMCs, collected around 800 days after a first intestinal transplant, on the day of a second. This chain uses TRBV18 with TRBJ2-3; 7 bases agree with TRBD2. In nucleotides, the CDR3 is TGTGCCAGCTCAAGTATAGCGGGCCTGGGGGATACGCAGTATTTT. Encoded protein: CASSSIAGLGDTQYF.